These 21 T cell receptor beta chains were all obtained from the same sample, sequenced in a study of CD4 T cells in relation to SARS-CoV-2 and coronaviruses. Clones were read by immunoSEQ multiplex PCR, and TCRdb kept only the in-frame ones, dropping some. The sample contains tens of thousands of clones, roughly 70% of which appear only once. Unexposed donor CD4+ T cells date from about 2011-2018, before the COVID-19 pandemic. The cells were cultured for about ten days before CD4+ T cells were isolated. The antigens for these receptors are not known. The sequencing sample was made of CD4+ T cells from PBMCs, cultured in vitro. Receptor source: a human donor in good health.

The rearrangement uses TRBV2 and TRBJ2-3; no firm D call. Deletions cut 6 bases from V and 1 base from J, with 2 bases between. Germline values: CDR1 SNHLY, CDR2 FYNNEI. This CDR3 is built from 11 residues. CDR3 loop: CASRGTDTQYF. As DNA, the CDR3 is TGTGCCAGCAGGGGCACAGATACGCAGTATTTT.

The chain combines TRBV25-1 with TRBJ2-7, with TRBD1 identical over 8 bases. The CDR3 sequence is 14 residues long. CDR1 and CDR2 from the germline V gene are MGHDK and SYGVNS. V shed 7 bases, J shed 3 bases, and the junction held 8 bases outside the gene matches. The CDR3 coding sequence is TGTGCCAGCACCTGGGGACAGGTCGACTACGAGCAGTACTTC. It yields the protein CASTWGQVDYEQYF.

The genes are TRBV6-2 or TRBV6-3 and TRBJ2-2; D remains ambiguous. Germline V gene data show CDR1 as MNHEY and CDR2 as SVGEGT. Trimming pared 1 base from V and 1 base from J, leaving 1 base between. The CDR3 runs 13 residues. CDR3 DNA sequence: TGTGCCAGCAGTTACTTGAACACCGGGGAGCTGTTTTTT. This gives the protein CASSYLNTGELFF.

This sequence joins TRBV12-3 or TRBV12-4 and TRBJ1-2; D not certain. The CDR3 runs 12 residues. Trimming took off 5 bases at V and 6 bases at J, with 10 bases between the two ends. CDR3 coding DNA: TGTGCCAGCAGTGCAGACATGGATGGCTACACCTTC. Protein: CASSADMDGYTF.

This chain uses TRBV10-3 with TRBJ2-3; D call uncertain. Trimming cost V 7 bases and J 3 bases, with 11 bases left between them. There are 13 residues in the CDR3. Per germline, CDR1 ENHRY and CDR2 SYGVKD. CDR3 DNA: TGTGCCATCATTCAGGACGGAACAGATACGCAGTATTTT. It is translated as CAIIQDGTDTQYF.

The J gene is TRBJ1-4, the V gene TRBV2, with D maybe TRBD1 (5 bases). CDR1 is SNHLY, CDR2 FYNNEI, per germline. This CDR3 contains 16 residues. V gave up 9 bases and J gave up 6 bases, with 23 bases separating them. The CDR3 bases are TGTGCCAGGGACCCGGGAGAAGGGGAACTAGATGAAAAACTGTTTTTT. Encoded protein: CARDPGEGELDEKLFF.

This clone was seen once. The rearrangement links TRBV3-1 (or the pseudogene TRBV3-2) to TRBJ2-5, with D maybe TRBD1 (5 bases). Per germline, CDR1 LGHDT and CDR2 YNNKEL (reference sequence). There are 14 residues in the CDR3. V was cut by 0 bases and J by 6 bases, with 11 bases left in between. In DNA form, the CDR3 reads TGTGCCAGCAGCCAAGAAGACAGTCGTAAGACCCAGTACTTC. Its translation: CASSQEDSRKTQYF.

CDR3 nucleotide sequence: TGCGCCAGCAGCCACCCCGGGACTAGCACACACGAGCAGTACTTC. It specifies CASSHPGTSTHEQYF. The J gene is TRBJ2-7, the V gene TRBV4-1; TRBD2 aligns across 9 bases. With 3 bases clipped from V and 5 bases from J, the junction kept 8 bases outside the gene matches. CDR1 and CDR2 from the germline V gene are MGHRA and YSYEKL. The CDR3 is 15 residues long.

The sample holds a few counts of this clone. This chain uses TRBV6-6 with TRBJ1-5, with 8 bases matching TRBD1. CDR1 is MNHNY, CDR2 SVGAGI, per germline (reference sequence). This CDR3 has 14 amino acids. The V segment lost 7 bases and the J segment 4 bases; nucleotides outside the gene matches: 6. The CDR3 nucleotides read TGTGCCAGCACCGGAAGACAGGGGAATCAGCCCCAGCATTTT. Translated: CASTGRQGNQPQHF.

The CDR3 DNA reads TGTGCCAGCAGTTTGACTAGCGGGAGCTACGAGCAGTACTTC. This sequence encodes CASSLTSGSYEQYF. The J gene is TRBJ2-7, the V gene TRBV27, with 12 bases identical to TRBD2. The germline gives CDR1 MNHEY, CDR2 SMNVEV (reference sequence). Trimming took 3 bases from V and 3 from J; bases not matched to a gene: 0. The CDR3 runs to 14 residues.

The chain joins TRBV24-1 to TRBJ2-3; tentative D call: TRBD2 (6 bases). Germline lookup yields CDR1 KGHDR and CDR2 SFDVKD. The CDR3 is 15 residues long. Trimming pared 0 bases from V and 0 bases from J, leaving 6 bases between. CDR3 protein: CATSDLRGSTDTQYF. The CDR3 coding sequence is TGTGCCACCAGTGATTTGCGGGGGAGCACAGATACGCAGTATTTT.

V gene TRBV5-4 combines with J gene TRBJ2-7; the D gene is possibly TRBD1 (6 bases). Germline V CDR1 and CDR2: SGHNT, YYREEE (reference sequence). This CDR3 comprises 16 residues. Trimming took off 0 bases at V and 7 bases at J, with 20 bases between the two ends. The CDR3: CASSLDLWAGEQEQYF. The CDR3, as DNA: TGTGCCAGCAGCTTGGACCTTTGGGCAGGGGAACAGGAGCAGTACTTC.

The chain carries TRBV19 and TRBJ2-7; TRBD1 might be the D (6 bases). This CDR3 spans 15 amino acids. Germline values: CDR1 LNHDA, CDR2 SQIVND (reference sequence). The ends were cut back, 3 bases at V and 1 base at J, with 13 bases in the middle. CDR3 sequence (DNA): TGTGCCAGTAGTATTGTAGGGCAGGGGTCCTACGAGCAGTACTTC. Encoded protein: CASSIVGQGSYEQYF.

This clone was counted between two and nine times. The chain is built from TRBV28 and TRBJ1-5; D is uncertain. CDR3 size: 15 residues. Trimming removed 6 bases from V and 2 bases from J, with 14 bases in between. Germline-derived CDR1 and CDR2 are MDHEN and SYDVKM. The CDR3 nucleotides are TGTGCCAGCAGCCCTTATGGGGATGGCAATCAGCCCCAGCATTTT. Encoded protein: CASSPYGDGNQPQHF.

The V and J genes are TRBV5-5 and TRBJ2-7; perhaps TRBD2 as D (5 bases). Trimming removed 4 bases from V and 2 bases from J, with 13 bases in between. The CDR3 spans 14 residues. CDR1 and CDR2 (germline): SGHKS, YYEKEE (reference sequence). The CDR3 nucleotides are TGTGCCAGCAGCCCGGGAAGAACTACCTACGAGCAGTACTTC. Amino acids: CASSPGRTTYEQYF.

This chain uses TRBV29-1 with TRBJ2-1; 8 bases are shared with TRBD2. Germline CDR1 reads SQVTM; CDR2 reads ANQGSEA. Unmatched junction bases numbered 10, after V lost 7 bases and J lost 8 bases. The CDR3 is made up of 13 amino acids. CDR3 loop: CSGVGTSSYEQFF. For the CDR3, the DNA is TGCAGCGGTGTCGGGACTAGTAGCTATGAGCAGTTCTTC.

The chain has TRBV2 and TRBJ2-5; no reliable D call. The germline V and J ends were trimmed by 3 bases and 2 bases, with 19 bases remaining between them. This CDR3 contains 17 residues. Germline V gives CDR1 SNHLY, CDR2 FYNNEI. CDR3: CASSESNGVEIQETQYF. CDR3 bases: TGTGCCAGCAGTGAGTCAAACGGAGTGGAGATTCAAGAGACCCAGTACTTC.

CDR3 sequence: CALTLGPKNIQYF. CDR3 DNA: TGTGCCTTGACTCTTGGACCAAAAAACATTCAGTACTTC. The J gene is TRBJ2-4, the V gene TRBV30; D gene uncertain. Germline V lookup: CDR1 GTSNPN, CDR2 SVGIG (reference sequence). The CDR3 loop spans 13 amino acids. Trimming took off 7 bases at V and 4 bases at J, with 14 bases between the two ends.

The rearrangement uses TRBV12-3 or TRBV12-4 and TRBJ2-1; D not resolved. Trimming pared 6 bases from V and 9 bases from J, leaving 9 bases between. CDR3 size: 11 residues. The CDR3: CASRSYFEQFF. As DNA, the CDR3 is TGTGCCAGCAGATCCTATTTTGAGCAGTTCTTC.

CDR3 DNA: TGCAGTGCTAGTAGGCAGGGCAATTCACCCCTCCACTTT. Translating it yields CSASRQGNSPLHF. The chain has TRBV20-1 and TRBJ1-6; possibly TRBD1 for D (5 bases). The germline V and J ends were trimmed by 3 bases and 7 bases, with 10 bases remaining between them. Germline V gene lookup returns CDR1 DFQATT and CDR2 SNEGSKA (reference sequence). The CDR3 has 13 residues.

The CDR3 spells CASRESYSNQPQHF. The DNA for the CDR3 is TGTGCCAGCAGAGAGAGCTATAGCAATCAGCCCCAGCATTTT. The chain uses TRBV2 and TRBJ1-5; unclear D gene. Looked up from germline, CDR1 is SNHLY and CDR2 is FYNNEI. CDR3 size: 14 residues. V was pared by 6 bases and J by 0 bases, with 9 bases between.